The 25 T cell receptor beta chains in this list originate from one sample, sequenced in a study of blood T cell repertoires in COVID-19. TCRdb keeps only in-frame clones here, not all; method: immunoSEQ multiplex PCR. The sample includes some 240,000 clones, 70% to 90% of them seen just once. The sample consisted of PBMCs or T cells enriched from blood (not recorded which). The receptors come from a woman aged 45-65 years who had been exposed to COVID-19.

This chain connects TRBV6-5 to TRBJ2-2; tentatively, D is TRBD1 (6 bases). Trimming removed 5 bases at V and 0 bases at J, with 10 bases between. CDR3 length: 15 amino acids. In germline, CDR1 is MNHEY, CDR2 SVGAGI. As DNA, the CDR3 is TGTGCCAGCAGTCCTGGACAGCCGAACACCGGGGAGCTGTTTTTT. Translating it yields CASSPGQPNTGELFF.

The chain has TRBV2 and TRBJ1-6; D is uncertain. Germline CDR1 reads SNHLY; CDR2 reads FYNNEI. The V end was cut by 7 bases, the J end by 7 bases, with 11 bases between. The CDR3 is 13 amino acids. The CDR3 DNA reads TGTGCCAGCATGAGGAGGGCCAATTCACCCCTCCACTTT. Encoded protein: CASMRRANSPLHF.

CDR3 loop: CASSGQGLGGYTF. CDR3 coding DNA: TGTGCCAGCAGTGGACAGGGGTTGGGTGGCTACACCTTC. The chain couples TRBV25-1 to TRBJ1-2; the match to TRBD1 covers 8 bases. Trimming took 4 bases from V and 7 from J; bases not matched to a gene: 5. The CDR3 spans 13 residues. Germline V lookup: CDR1 MGHDK, CDR2 SYGVNS.

V gene TRBV2 combines with J gene TRBJ2-2; 9 bases align to TRBD1. The germline CDR1 and CDR2 sequences are SNHLY and FYNNEI. The CDR3 extends over 16 amino acids. V gave up 4 bases and J gave up 6 bases; unmatched junction bases: 9. CDR3: CASSALGGQGSGELFF. DNA of the CDR3: TGTGCCAGCAGTGCCTTGGGGGGACAGGGTTCCGGGGAGCTGTTTTTT.

The rearrangement uses TRBV5-5 and TRBJ1-2, with no clear D. This CDR3 contains 14 residues. Per the germline V gene, CDR1 is SGHKS and CDR2 is YYEKEE (reference sequence). V dropped 0 bases and J dropped 0 bases, with 6 bases sitting between them. The CDR3 DNA follows: TGTGCCAGCAGCTTGGAACCAGCTAACTATGGCTACACCTTC. Translation: CASSLEPANYGYTF. The whole variable domain, remainder taken from reference TRBV5-5 and TRBJ1-2, is DAGVTQSPTHLIKTRGQQVTLRCSPISGHKSVSWYQQVLGQGPQFIFQYYEKEERGRGNFPDRFSARQFPNYSSELNVNALLLGDSALYLCASSLEPANYGYTFGSGTRLTVV.

The chain combines TRBV9 with TRBJ2-1, with 9 positions matching TRBD2. The CDR3 loop spans 18 amino acids. V lost 4 bases and J lost 0; bases outside the gene matches: 11. The germline gives CDR1 SGDLS, CDR2 YYNGEE. The CDR3 here is CASSPLAGGLSSYNEQFF. Written as DNA, the CDR3 is TGTGCCAGCAGCCCGCTGGCGGGGGGGCTCAGCTCCTACAATGAGCAGTTCTTC. The complete variable domain, with remaining parts taken from reference TRBV9 and TRBJ2-1, reads DSGVTQTPKHLITATGQRVTLRCSPRSGDLSVYWYQQSLDQGLQFLIQYYNGEERAKGNILERFSAQQFPDLHSELNLSSLELGDSALYFCASSPLAGGLSSYNEQFFGPGTRLTVL.

The V gene is TRBV5-5, the J gene TRBJ1-2; tentative D call: TRBD1 (6 bases). The CDR3 has 15 amino acids. The V and J ends lost 0 bases and 10 bases respectively, with 19 bases between them. Per germline, CDR1 SGHKS and CDR2 YYEKEE (reference sequence). In nucleotides, the CDR3 is TGTGCCAGCAGCTTGGATCAGGGTCAGGGGCGCTTCTACACCTTC. It is translated as CASSLDQGQGRFYTF.

The chain has TRBV24-1 and TRBJ1-6; possible D gene TRBD1, 5 bases. This CDR3 comprises 17 residues. Trimming shortened V by 6 bases and J by 7 bases, and 21 bases separated the two germline ends. The germline CDR1 and CDR2 sequences are KGHDR and SFDVKD. CDR3 DNA: TGTGCCACCAGTCAATGGGGCCTAGTAGGAAGAAATTCACCCCTCCACTTT. Amino acid sequence: CATSQWGLVGRNSPLHF.

This chain links TRBV28 with TRBJ1-3, with D possibly TRBD1 on 5 matching bases. The V end was cut by 8 bases, the J end by 0 bases, with 17 bases between. The CDR3 contains 16 residues. CDR1 is MDHEN and CDR2 is SYDVKM in the germline V gene. CDR3 residues: CASALLHRNSGNTIYF. CDR3 bases: TGTGCCAGCGCCCTCCTTCACAGGAACTCTGGAAACACCATATATTTT.

The genes are TRBV12-3 or TRBV12-4 and TRBJ2-7, with unresolved D. The germline V and J ends were trimmed by 6 bases and 5 bases, with 11 bases remaining between them. The CDR3 sequence is 12 residues long. The CDR3 sequence is CASSHRRDEQYF. The CDR3 DNA reads TGTGCCAGCAGCCACCGTCGCGACGAGCAGTACTTC.

This clone has a single count. The chain uses TRBV7-2 and TRBJ2-7, with a possible D match to TRBD2 (5 bases). The CDR3 spans 15 residues. V was cut by 0 bases and J by 1 base, with 10 bases left in between. Germline V gene lookup returns CDR1 SGHTA and CDR2 FQGNSA. The CDR3 loop is CASSLAGDPSYEQYF. For the CDR3, the DNA is TGTGCCAGCAGCTTAGCCGGGGATCCGTCCTACGAGCAGTACTTC.

This sequence joins TRBV5-8 and TRBJ2-7, with a possible D match to TRBD1 (6 bases). Trimming removed 2 bases at V and 6 bases at J, with 24 bases between. From germline, CDR1 is SGHTS and CDR2 YDEGEE. The CDR3 is made up of 17 amino acids. In nucleotides, the CDR3 is TGTGCCAGCAGCTTTTTAAGTAGGGGGACGGGTCCCTTCGAGCAGTACTTC. It encodes CASSFLSRGTGPFEQYF.

The genes are TRBV27 and TRBJ1-1; 12 nucleotides line up with TRBD1. V lost 3 bases to trimming and J lost 2 bases; unmatched junction nucleotides: 7. The CDR3 spans 17 residues. Germline V gives CDR1 MNHEY, CDR2 SMNVEV (reference sequence). CDR3 amino acids: CASSFLGTGGINTEAFF. The DNA for the CDR3 is TGTGCCAGCAGTTTTTTAGGGACAGGGGGCATCAACACTGAAGCTTTCTTT.

The chain carries TRBV24-1 and TRBJ2-1; 8 bases align to TRBD1. This CDR3 has 13 amino acids. V shed 7 bases and J 6 bases; nucleotides not matched to a gene: 4. The V gene's germline CDR1 is KGHDR and CDR2 SFDVKD. CDR3 DNA sequence: TGTGCCACCAGGAGGACAGGGAGCAATGAGCAGTTCTTC. Its protein product is CATRRTGSNEQFF.

The V gene is TRBV29-1, the J gene TRBJ1-2; D is ambiguous. Germline V CDR1 and CDR2: SQVTM, ANQGSEA. Trimming removed 5 bases at V and 8 bases at J, with 18 bases between. This CDR3 spans 13 amino acids. In DNA form, the CDR3 reads TGCAGCGTTACACAGCCTTTCGAGGGCGGCTACACCTTC. It yields the protein CSVTQPFEGGYTF.

The chain couples TRBV28 to TRBJ1-3; possible D gene TRBD1, 6 bases. The germline V gene has CDR1 MDHEN and CDR2 SYDVKM. The CDR3 loop spans 15 amino acids. The V end was cut by 5 bases, the J end by 0 bases, with 11 bases between. The CDR3 loop is CASSRGQLSGNTIYF. In DNA, the CDR3 is TGTGCCAGCAGTCGTGGACAGCTCTCTGGAAACACCATATATTTT.

This chain links TRBV4-3 with TRBJ2-1; D might be TRBD1 (7 bases). CDR1 is LGHNA and CDR2 is YSLEER in the germline V gene. With 4 bases removed from V and 14 bases from J, the gap between germline ends came to 18 bases. There are 13 residues in the CDR3. The CDR3 region is CASSRRKEGAEFF. CDR3 bases: TGCGCCAGCAGCCGCCGAAAGGAGGGGGCAGAGTTCTTC.

This rearrangement joins TRBV9 to TRBJ1-6, with D tentatively TRBD1 (6 bases). Germline loops: CDR1 SGDLS, CDR2 YYNGEE. With 0 bases removed from V and 0 bases from J, the gap between germline ends came to 16 bases. The CDR3 is made up of 19 amino acids. The CDR3 DNA is TGTGCCAGCAGCGTAGGAGACAGGTCAACAAGCTCCTATAATTCACCCCTCCACTTT. This codes for CASSVGDRSTSSYNSPLHF.

This sequence joins TRBV7-2 and TRBJ1-1; 8 bases agree with TRBD1. V shed 4 bases and J 1 base; nucleotides not matched to a gene: 2. CDR3 length: 14 amino acids. Germline V CDR1 and CDR2: SGHTA, FQGNSA. The CDR3 nucleotides are TGTGCCAGCAGCTCACAGGGGGGGAACACTGAAGCTTTCTTT. Residues: CASSSQGGNTEAFF.

This clone was seen a single time. The chain has TRBV5-1 and TRBJ2-5, with TRBD1 matching over 7 bases. Germline CDR1 reads SGHRS; CDR2 reads YFSETQ. The V and J ends lost 0 bases and 6 bases, in that order; junction bases with no gene match: 2. The CDR3 is 13 amino acids. CDR3 in amino acids: CASSLGQGQTQYF. The CDR3 DNA reads as TGCGCCAGCAGCTTGGGACAGGGACAGACCCAGTACTTC.

CDR3 coding DNA: TGTGCCAGCAACCGACAGGGAAACACAGATACGCAGTATTTT. Its protein product is CASNRQGNTDTQYF. The chain links TRBV9 to TRBJ2-3, with TRBD1 matching 7 bases. The CDR3 has 14 amino acids. Trimming cost V 6 bases and J 2 bases; bases outside gene matches: 6. Germline CDR1 and CDR2: SGDLS and YYNGEE. The full variable domain, completed using reference TRBV9 and TRBJ2-3, is DSGVTQTPKHLITATGQRVTLRCSPRSGDLSVYWYQQSLDQGLQFLIQYYNGEERAKGNILERFSAQQFPDLHSELNLSSLELGDSALYFCASNRQGNTDTQYFGPGTRLTVL.

This chain uses TRBV6-6 with TRBJ2-6, with TRBD1 matching 7 bases. CDR3 length: 16 residues. Unmatched junction bases numbered 11, after V lost 8 bases and J lost 4 bases. Germline CDR1 is MNHNY and CDR2 is SVGAGI (reference sequence). CDR3 in amino acids: CASSFLGTAGANVLTF. The CDR3, as DNA: TGTGCCAGCTCATTTTTAGGGACAGCCGGGGCCAACGTCCTGACTTTC.

The chain joins TRBV19 to TRBJ1-2; 10 bases agree with TRBD1. The CDR3 length is 16 residues. Per the germline V gene, CDR1 is LNHDA and CDR2 is SQIVND (reference sequence). V lost 5 bases and J lost 3; bases outside the gene matches: 9. The chain's CDR3 is CASSPSGTGVYYGYTF. DNA for the CDR3: TGTGCCAGTAGTCCCTCTGGGACAGGGGTTTACTATGGCTACACCTTC. The full variable domain, in which reference TRBV19 and TRBJ1-2 provide the parts outside the CDR3, is DGGITQSPKYLFRKEGQNVTLSCEQNLNHDAMYWYRQDPGQGLRLIYYSQIVNDFQKGDIAEGYSVSREKKESFPLTVTSAQKNPTAFYLCASSPSGTGVYYGYTFGSGTRLTVV.

This sequence joins TRBV28 and TRBJ1-1; 7 bases map to TRBD1. CDR3 length equals 14 residues. J was trimmed by 6 bases and V by 6 bases; bases with no gene match: 10. The germline V gene has CDR1 MDHEN and CDR2 SYDVKM. The CDR3 DNA follows: TGTGCCAGCAGCCCCCACAGGGGTGGATCTGAAGCTTTCTTT. It is translated as CASSPHRGGSEAFF.

CDR3 amino acids: CASSQSAGVVYGYTF. The CDR3 nucleotides read TGTGCCAGCAGCCAATCTGCGGGGGTAGTCTATGGCTACACCTTC. This chain joins TRBV16 and TRBJ1-2, with D possibly matching TRBD1 (5 bases). This CDR3 is 15 amino acids long. Trimming shortened V by 0 bases and J by 4 bases, and 12 bases separated the two germline ends. Germline V CDR1 and CDR2: KGHSY, FQNENV.